A selection of T cell receptor beta chains follows, all from one sample in a study of blood T cells in healthy people across ages. TCRdb reprocessed the 5' RACE reads via MiXCR and lists one record per CDR3 protein. The sample shows 800,000 or so distinct CDR3 sequences, around a quarter of them seen only once. The data also belong to a second study, concerning T cells of mothers and their children.

Sample: blood. These receptors were obtained from a boy aged 5-17 years in good health. Both conserved end residues are part of each CDR3. The D gene is left open where the match is weak. The size field is filled for only some rows; it gives once, few, many or a size class.

d_call: NA
j_call: TRBJ2-5
v_call: TRBV7-2
clone_size: few
cdr3_nt: TGTGCCAGCAGCTTAGCTATAGGGCAAGAGACCCAGTACTTC
cdr3_aa: CASSLAIGQETQYF

d_call: TRBD2
j_call: TRBJ2-1
v_call: TRBV27
clone_size: NA
cdr3_nt: TGTGCCAGCAGTCCAGGCCAGGGACAGGGACTAGCGGGAGCGGAGCAGTTCTTC
cdr3_aa: CASSPGQGQGLAGAEQFF

d_call: NA
j_call: TRBJ1-1
v_call: TRBV2
clone_size: once
cdr3_nt: TGTGCCAGCAGTGAAGAGGGAATGAACACTGAAGCTTTCTTT
cdr3_aa: CASSEEGMNTEAFF

d_call: NA
j_call: TRBJ2-4
v_call: TRBV12-3/TRBV12-4
clone_size: NA
cdr3_nt: TGTGCCAGCTCCACCGCCAAAAACATTCAGTACTTC
cdr3_aa: CASSTAKNIQYF

d_call: NA
j_call: TRBJ2-6
v_call: TRBV2
clone_size: few
cdr3_nt: TGTGCCAGCAGTGAAACTCCCGGGTCGAAATACTCTGGGGCCAACGTCCTGACTTTC
cdr3_aa: CASSETPGSKYSGANVLTF

d_call: TRBD2
j_call: TRBJ2-7
v_call: TRBV11-2
clone_size: few
cdr3_nt: TGTGCCAGCAGCTTAGAAGTAGCGGGGAGCTCCTACGAGCAGTACTTC
cdr3_aa: CASSLEVAGSSYEQYF

d_call: TRBD1
j_call: TRBJ1-4
v_call: TRBV6-5
clone_size: few
cdr3_nt: TGTGCCAGCAGTAGGGGACAGGGGAAAGAAAAACTGTTTTTT
cdr3_aa: CASSRGQGKEKLFF

d_call: NA
j_call: TRBJ2-7
v_call: TRBV7-2
clone_size: few
cdr3_nt: TGTGCCAGCAGCTTAGAGGCAGGGCCCTACGAGCAGTACTTC
cdr3_aa: CASSLEAGPYEQYF

d_call: TRBD2
j_call: TRBJ2-7
v_call: TRBV29-1
clone_size: NA
cdr3_nt: TGCAGCGTTGGTGGAGCGGGAGCTACCGAGCAGTACTTC
cdr3_aa: CSVGGAGATEQYF

d_call: TRBD1
j_call: TRBJ1-2
v_call: TRBV15
clone_size: NA
cdr3_nt: TGTGCCACCAGCAGAGACTTAACCGGGACAGGACTCTATGGCTACACCTTC
cdr3_aa: CATSRDLTGTGLYGYTF

d_call: NA
j_call: TRBJ1-2
v_call: TRBV29-1
clone_size: few
cdr3_nt: TGCAGCGTTGGTCCCAGGGGTAACTATGGCTACACCTTC
cdr3_aa: CSVGPRGNYGYTF

d_call: NA
j_call: TRBJ2-7
v_call: TRBV29-1
clone_size: few
cdr3_nt: TGCAGCGTTGAAGAAACAGGGCCCTCCTACGAGCAGTACTTC
cdr3_aa: CSVEETGPSYEQYF

d_call: NA
j_call: TRBJ1-2
v_call: TRBV30
clone_size: few
cdr3_nt: TGTGCCTGGAGTGTACGGGGGCAGCTTAACTATGGCTACACCTTC
cdr3_aa: CAWSVRGQLNYGYTF

d_call: NA
j_call: TRBJ2-7
v_call: TRBV27
clone_size: few
cdr3_nt: TGTGCCAGCACCATGGACGGGAACTCCTACGAGCAGTACTTC
cdr3_aa: CASTMDGNSYEQYF

d_call: NA
j_call: TRBJ2-5
v_call: TRBV7-8
clone_size: few
cdr3_nt: TGTGCCAGCAGCTTGCGACTAGTTGTGGAGACCCAGTACTTC
cdr3_aa: CASSLRLVVETQYF

d_call: NA
j_call: TRBJ2-5
v_call: TRBV29-1
clone_size: few
cdr3_nt: TGCAGCGTCGGGGCACGACTCCAAGAGACCCAGTACTTC
cdr3_aa: CSVGARLQETQYF

d_call: NA
j_call: TRBJ1-4
v_call: TRBV25-1
clone_size: NA
cdr3_nt: TGTGCCAGCAGTGACCGCGTGGGGGGCTTTAATGAAAAACTGTTTTTT
cdr3_aa: CASSDRVGGFNEKLFF